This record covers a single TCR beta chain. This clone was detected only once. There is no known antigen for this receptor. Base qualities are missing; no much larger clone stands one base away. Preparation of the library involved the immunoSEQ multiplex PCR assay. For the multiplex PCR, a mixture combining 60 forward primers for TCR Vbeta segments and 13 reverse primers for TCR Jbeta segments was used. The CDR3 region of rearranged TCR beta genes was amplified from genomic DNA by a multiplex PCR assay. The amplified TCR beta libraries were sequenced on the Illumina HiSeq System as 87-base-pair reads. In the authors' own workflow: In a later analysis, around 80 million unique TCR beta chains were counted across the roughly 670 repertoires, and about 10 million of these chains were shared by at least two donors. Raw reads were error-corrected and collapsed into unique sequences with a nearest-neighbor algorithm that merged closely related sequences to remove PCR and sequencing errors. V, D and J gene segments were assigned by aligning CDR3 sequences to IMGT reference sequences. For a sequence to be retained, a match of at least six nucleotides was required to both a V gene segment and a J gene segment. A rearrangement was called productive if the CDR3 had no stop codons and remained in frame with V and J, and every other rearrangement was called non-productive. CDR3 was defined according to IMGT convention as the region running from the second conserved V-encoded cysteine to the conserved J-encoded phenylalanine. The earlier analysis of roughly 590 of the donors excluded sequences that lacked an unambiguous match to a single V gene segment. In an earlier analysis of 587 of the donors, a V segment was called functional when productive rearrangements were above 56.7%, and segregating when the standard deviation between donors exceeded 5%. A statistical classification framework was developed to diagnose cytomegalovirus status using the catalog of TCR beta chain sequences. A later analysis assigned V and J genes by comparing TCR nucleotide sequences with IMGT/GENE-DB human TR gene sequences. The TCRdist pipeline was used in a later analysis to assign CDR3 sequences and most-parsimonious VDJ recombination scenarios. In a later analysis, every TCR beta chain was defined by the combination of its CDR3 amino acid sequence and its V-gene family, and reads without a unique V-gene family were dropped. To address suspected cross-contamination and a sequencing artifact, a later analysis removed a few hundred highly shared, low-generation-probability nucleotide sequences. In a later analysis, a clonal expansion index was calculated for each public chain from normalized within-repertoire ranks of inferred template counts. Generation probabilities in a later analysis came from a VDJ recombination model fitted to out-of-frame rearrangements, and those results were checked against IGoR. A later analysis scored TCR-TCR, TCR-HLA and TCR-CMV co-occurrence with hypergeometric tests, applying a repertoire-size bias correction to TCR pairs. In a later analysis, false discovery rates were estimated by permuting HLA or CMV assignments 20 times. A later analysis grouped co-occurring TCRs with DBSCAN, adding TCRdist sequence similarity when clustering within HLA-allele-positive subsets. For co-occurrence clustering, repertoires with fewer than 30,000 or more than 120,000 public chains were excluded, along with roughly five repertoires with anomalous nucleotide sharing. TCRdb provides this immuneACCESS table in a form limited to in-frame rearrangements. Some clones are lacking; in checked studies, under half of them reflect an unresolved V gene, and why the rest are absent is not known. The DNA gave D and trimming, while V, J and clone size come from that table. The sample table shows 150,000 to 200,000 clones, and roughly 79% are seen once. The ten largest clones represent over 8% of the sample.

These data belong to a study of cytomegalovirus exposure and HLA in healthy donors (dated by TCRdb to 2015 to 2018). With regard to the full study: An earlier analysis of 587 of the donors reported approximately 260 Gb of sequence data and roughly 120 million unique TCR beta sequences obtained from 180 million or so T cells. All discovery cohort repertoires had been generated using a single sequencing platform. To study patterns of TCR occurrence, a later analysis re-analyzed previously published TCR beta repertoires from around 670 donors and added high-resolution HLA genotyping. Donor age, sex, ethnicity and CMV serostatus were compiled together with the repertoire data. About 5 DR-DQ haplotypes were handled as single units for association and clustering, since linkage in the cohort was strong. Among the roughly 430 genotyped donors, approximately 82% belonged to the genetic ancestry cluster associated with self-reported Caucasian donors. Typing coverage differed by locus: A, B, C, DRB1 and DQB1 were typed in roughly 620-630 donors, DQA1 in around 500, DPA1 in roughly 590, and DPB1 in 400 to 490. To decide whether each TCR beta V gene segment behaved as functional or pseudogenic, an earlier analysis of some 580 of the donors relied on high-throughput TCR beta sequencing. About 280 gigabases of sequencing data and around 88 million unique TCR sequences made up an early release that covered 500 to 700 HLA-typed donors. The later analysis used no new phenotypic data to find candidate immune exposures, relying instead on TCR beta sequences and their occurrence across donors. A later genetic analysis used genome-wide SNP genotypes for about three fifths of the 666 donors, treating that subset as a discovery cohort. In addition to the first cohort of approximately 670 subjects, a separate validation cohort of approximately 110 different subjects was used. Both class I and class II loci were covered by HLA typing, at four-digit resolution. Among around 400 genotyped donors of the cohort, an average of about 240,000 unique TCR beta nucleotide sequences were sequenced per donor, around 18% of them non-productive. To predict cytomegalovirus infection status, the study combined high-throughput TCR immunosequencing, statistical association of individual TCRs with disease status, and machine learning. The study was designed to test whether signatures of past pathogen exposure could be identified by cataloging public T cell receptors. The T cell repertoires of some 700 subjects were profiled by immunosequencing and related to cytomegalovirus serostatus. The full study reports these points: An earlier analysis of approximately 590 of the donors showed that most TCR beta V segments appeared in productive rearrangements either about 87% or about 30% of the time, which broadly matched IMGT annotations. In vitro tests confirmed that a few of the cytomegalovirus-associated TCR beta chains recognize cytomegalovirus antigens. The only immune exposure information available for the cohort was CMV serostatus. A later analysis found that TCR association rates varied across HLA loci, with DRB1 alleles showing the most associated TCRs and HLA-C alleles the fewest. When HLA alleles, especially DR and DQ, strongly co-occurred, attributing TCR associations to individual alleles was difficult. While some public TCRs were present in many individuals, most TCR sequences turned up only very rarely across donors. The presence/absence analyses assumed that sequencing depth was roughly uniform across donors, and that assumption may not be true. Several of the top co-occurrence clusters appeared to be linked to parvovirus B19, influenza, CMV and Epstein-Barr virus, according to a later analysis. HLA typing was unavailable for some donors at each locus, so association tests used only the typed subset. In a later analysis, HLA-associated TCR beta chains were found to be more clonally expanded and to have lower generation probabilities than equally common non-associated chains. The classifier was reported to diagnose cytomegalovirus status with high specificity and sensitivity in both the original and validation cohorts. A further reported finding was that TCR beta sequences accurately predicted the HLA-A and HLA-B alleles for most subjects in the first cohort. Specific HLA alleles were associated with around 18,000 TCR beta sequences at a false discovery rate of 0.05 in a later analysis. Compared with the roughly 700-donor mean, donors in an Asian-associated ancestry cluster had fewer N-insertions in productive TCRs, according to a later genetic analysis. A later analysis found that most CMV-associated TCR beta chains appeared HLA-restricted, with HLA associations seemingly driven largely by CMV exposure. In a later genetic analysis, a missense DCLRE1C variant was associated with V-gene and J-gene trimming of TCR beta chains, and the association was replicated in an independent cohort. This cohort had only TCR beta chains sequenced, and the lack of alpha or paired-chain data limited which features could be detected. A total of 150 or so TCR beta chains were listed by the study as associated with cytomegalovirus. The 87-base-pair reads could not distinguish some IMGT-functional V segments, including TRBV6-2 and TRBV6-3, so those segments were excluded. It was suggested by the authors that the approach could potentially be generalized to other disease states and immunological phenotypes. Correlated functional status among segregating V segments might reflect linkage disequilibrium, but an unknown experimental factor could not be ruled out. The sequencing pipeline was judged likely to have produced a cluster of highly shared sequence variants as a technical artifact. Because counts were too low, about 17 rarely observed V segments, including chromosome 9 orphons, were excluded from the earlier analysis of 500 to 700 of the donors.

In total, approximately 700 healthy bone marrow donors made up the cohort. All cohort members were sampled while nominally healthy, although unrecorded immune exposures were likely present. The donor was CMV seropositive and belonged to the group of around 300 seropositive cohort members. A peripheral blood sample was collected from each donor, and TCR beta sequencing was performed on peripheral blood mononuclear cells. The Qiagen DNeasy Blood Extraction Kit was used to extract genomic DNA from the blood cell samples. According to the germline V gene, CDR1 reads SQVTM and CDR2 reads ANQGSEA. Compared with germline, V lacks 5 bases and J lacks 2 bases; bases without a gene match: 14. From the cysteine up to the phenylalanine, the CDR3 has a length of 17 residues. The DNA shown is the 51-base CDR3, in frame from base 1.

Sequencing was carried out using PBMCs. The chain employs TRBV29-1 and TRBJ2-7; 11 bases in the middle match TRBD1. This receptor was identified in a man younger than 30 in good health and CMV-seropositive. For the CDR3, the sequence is CSVMDRGRDYPPYEQYF. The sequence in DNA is TGCAGCGTTATGGACAGGGGGCGGGACTACCCCCCCTACGAGCAGTACTTC.